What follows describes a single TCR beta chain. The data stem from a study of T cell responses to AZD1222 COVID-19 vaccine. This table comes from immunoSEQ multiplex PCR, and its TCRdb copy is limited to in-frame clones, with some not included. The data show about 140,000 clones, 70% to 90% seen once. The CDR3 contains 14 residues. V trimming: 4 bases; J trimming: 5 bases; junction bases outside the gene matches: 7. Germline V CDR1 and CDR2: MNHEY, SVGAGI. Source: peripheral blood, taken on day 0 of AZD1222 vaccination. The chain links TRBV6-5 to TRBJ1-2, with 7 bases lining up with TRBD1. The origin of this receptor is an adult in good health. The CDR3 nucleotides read TGTGCCAGCAGTTCGACAGGGAGGAGGTATGGCTACACCTTC. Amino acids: CASSSTGRRYGYTF.